The 21 T cell receptor beta chains presented below share a single source sample, sequenced in a study of CD8+ T cells in alopecia areata. Treatment denoted: oral pan-JAK inhibitor, 5-10 mg twice daily. After isolation, RNA underwent reverse transcription to generate cDNA as the sequencing template. The repertoire was sequenced with immunoSEQ multiplex PCR; TCRdb's copy has only in-frame clones and lacks some. The table lists around 150,000 clones, 55% to 75% of them singletons. Specimen: CD4+ T cells sorted from blood, collected at week 4, from a patient treated with tofacitinib. These receptors all stem from a human donor with alopecia areata.

The chain couples TRBV29-1 to TRBJ2-1, with a weak D call TRBD1 (5 bases). Germline assignment: CDR1 SQVTM and CDR2 ANQGSEA. The V end was cut by 7 bases, the J end by 4 bases, with 8 bases between. CDR3 length: 11 amino acids. In DNA form, the CDR3 reads TGCAGCGCCCACAGGTACAATGAGCAGTTCTTC. It yields the protein CSAHRYNEQFF.

This clone was found a few times. The rearrangement links TRBV6-6 to TRBJ1-4, with 8 nucleotides matching TRBD1. This CDR3 is 16 amino acids long. Germline V gene data show CDR1 as MNHNY and CDR2 as SVGAGI (reference sequence). Losses at the gene ends were 6 bases for V and 8 bases for J; bases not matched to a gene: 14. The CDR3 sequence: CASRLGTGSIGEKLFF. CDR3 coding DNA: TGTGCCAGCAGACTCGGGACAGGTTCAATCGGGGAAAAACTGTTTTTT.

The genes are TRBV29-1 and TRBJ2-7; 7 bases line up with TRBD1. J gave up 2 bases and V 3 bases, and 7 bases lay outside the gene matches. CDR1 SQVTM and CDR2 ANQGSEA come from the germline V gene. This CDR3 has 14 residues. The CDR3 DNA is TGCAGCGTTGAGCACAGGGGCAGGACCTACGAGCAGTACTTC. It is translated as CSVEHRGRTYEQYF.

This clone was observed a handful of times. V usage is TRBV5-5 and J usage is TRBJ2-5; 8 bases are a match to TRBD2. CDR3 size: 16 residues. V shed 2 bases, J shed 1 base, and the junction held 7 bases outside the gene matches. Germline V gene sequence: CDR1 SGHKS, CDR2 YYEKEE (reference sequence). CDR3 DNA sequence: TGTGCCAGCAGCTTTCTCCCCGGGGGGGCCCAAGAGACCCAGTACTTC. Protein sequence: CASSFLPGGAQETQYF. The whole variable domain, filled in from reference TRBV5-5 and TRBJ2-5, reads DAGVTQSPTHLIKTRGQQVTLRCSPISGHKSVSWYQQVLGQGPQFIFQYYEKEERGRGNFPDRFSARQFPNYSSELNVNALLLGDSALYLCASSFLPGGAQETQYFGPGTRLLVL.

This clone has just one count. This rearrangement joins TRBV25-1 to TRBJ2-1; 14 positions agree with TRBD2. The CDR3 covers 17 residues. V lost 2 bases, J lost 7 bases, and 7 bases stayed unmatched. The germline V gene encodes CDR1 MGHDK and CDR2 SYGVNS. The DNA of the CDR3 is TGTGCCAGCAGTGAAGAATTGGGACTAGCGGGGGAGAATGAGCAGTTCTTC. Translated, it gives CASSEELGLAGENEQFF.

This chain uses TRBV29-1 with TRBJ2-7; D is ambiguous. This CDR3 is built from 12 residues. The V gene's germline CDR1 is SQVTM and CDR2 ANQGSEA. Trimming removed 7 bases at V and 1 base at J, with 11 bases between. The DNA of the CDR3 is TGCAGCGCCGGAGTTGGGTCCTACGAGCAGTACTTC. This gives the protein CSAGVGSYEQYF.

The rearrangement uses TRBV5-6 and TRBJ2-5, with D tentatively TRBD1 (6 bases). The CDR3 consists of 13 residues. V lost 4 bases and J 8 bases, leaving 15 bases between the germline ends. Germline V gene lookup returns CDR1 SGHDT and CDR2 YYEEEE. CDR3 in amino acids: CASSPTGLETQYF. The CDR3 DNA is TGTGCCAGCAGCCCGACAGGATTGGAAACCCAGTACTTC.

The chain recombines TRBV18 with TRBJ1-2; D gene ambiguous. V shed 6 bases and J shed 3 bases, with 17 bases lying between them. The CDR3 consists of 15 residues. Germline CDR1 KGHSH, CDR2 LQKENI. In nucleotides, the CDR3 is TGTGCCAGCTCTCCAAGCGGAAGGGCGGACTATGGCTACACCTTC. Its protein product is CASSPSGRADYGYTF.

The J gene is TRBJ1-2, the V gene TRBV30, with a weak D call TRBD1 (6 bases). Between the trimmed V and J ends, which lost 7 bases and 7 bases, there was a span of 10 bases. The CDR3 loop spans 10 amino acids. Germline V gives CDR1 GTSNPN, CDR2 SVGIG (reference sequence). The CDR3 bases are TGTGCCTACAGGGATGCTGGCTACACCTTC. Its translation: CAYRDAGYTF.

Written as DNA, the CDR3 is TGTGCCAGCAGTATGAGGAGAGAGACCCAGTACTTC. This sequence encodes CASSMRRETQYF. V usage is TRBV2 and J usage is TRBJ2-5; D gene unclear. Germline V gene sequence: CDR1 SNHLY, CDR2 FYNNEI. The CDR3 has 12 amino acids. Trimming shortened V by 5 bases and J by 4 bases, and 8 bases separated the two germline ends.

The chain is built from TRBV12-5 and TRBJ2-5, with no clear D. The CDR3 covers 13 residues. The germline gives CDR1 LGHNT, CDR2 FRNRAP. The V end was cut by 0 bases, the J end by 2 bases, with 4 bases between. The CDR3 sequence is CASGLVQQETQYF. CDR3 coding DNA: TGTGCTAGTGGTTTGGTACAGCAAGAGACCCAGTACTTC.

This chain joins TRBV13 and TRBJ2-5; 9 bases line up with TRBD1. Trimming cost V 0 bases and J 4 bases; bases outside gene matches: 0. The V gene's germline CDR1 is PRHDT and CDR2 FYEKMQ (reference sequence). This CDR3 contains 14 residues. This CDR3 is CASSLGTGGETQYF. CDR3 bases: TGTGCCAGCAGCTTAGGGACAGGGGGAGAGACCCAGTACTTC.

The chain's CDR3 is CASSSGDEKLFF. CDR3 DNA sequence: TGTGCCAGCAGTTCAGGGGATGAAAAACTGTTTTTT. V gene TRBV5-6 combines with J gene TRBJ1-4, with a possible D match to TRBD1 (6 bases). The V end was cut by 5 bases, the J end by 6 bases, with 8 bases between. Germline CDR1 and CDR2: SGHDT and YYEEEE. This CDR3 is built from 12 residues.

The chain links TRBV7-8 to TRBJ2-5, with D perhaps matching TRBD1 or TRBD2 (6 bases each). This CDR3 comprises 14 residues. Looked up from germline, CDR1 is SGHVS and CDR2 is FQNEAQ. Deletions cut 2 bases from V and 2 bases from J, with 9 bases between. The CDR3 spells CASSLRGRQETQYF. CDR3 nucleotide sequence: TGTGCCAGCAGCTTACGGGGGCGGCAAGAGACCCAGTACTTC.

The V gene is TRBV29-1, the J gene TRBJ2-5, with 9 bases fitting TRBD1. The CDR3 runs 14 residues. Per germline, CDR1 SQVTM and CDR2 ANQGSEA. Losses at the gene ends were 4 bases for V and 2 bases for J; bases not matched to a gene: 5. The CDR3 spells CSVGPTGGQETQYF. The DNA of the CDR3 is TGCAGCGTTGGCCCGACAGGGGGTCAAGAGACCCAGTACTTC.

V is TRBV29-1 and J is TRBJ2-1; D gene unclear. The CDR3 is made up of 14 amino acids. V shed 7 bases and J shed 0 bases, with 13 bases lying between them. CDR1 is SQVTM, CDR2 ANQGSEA, per germline. The CDR3: CSALTPSSYNEQFF. The CDR3 DNA reads TGCAGCGCCTTAACTCCAAGCTCCTACAATGAGCAGTTCTTC.

This clone was observed a few times. The chain uses TRBV30 and TRBJ1-1; D gene ambiguous. Germline V gene sequence: CDR1 GTSNPN, CDR2 SVGIG (reference sequence). The CDR3 extends over 12 amino acids. Trimming cost V 0 bases and J 6 bases, with 8 bases left between them. CDR3 amino acids: CAWSVQFAEAFF. The CDR3 nucleotides are TGTGCCTGGAGTGTACAGTTCGCTGAAGCTTTCTTT.

V and J are TRBV29-1 and TRBJ1-3; weak D call: TRBD1 (5 bases). V lost 3 bases and J lost 4, with 7 bases in between. CDR1 and CDR2 (germline): SQVTM, ANQGSEA. The length of the CDR3 is 12 residues. Here the CDR3 DNA reads TGCAGCGTTGAGGGGCGAGGAAACACCATATATTTT. Its protein is CSVEGRGNTIYF.

This clone was observed a few times. This chain connects TRBV7-8 to TRBJ2-5; unclear D gene. CDR1 is SGHVS and CDR2 is FQNEAQ in the germline V gene. The CDR3 loop spans 14 amino acids. The V end was cut by 2 bases, the J end by 7 bases, with 14 bases between. The CDR3 region has the DNA TGTGCCAGCAGCTTAACCCCCAGTGTCAGGACCCAGTACTTC. Translated, it gives CASSLTPSVRTQYF.

The chain has TRBV6-5 and TRBJ1-1; possible D gene TRBD1, 6 bases. The CDR3 runs to 14 residues. Per germline, CDR1 MNHEY and CDR2 SVGAGI. Trimming left V 6 bases short and J 10 bases short, with 21 bases between. This chain's CDR3 is CASSSTGTSSRAFF. The CDR3 DNA reads TGTGCCAGCAGCTCCACCGGGACAAGCTCGAGAGCTTTCTTT.

The chain is built from TRBV5-1 and TRBJ2-7; D unclear. V was clipped by 0 bases and J by 5 bases, with 15 bases between them. The CDR3 has 15 residues. Germline CDR1 SGHRS, CDR2 YFSETQ. CDR3 sequence (DNA): TGCGCCAGCAGCTTGGCCGGGCACTCTGTCGACGAGCAGTACTTC. It codes for CASSLAGHSVDEQYF.